The 9 T cell receptor beta chains in this list originate from one sample, sequenced in a study of cytomegalovirus exposure and HLA in healthy donors. In the PCR, 60 Vbeta and 13 Jbeta primers were used. TCRdb's copy holds only in-frame clones and misses some; the assay was immunoSEQ multiplex PCR. In the table there are around 59,000 clones, 75% to 85% of which are singletons. Source material: PBMCs. All receptors come from a woman in her 40s in good health and CMV-seronegative.

This clone was picked up a small number of times. In DNA form, the CDR3 reads TGCGCCAGCAGCCAAGATCGGGGACAGCCCCAGCATTTT. This translates into CASSQDRGQPQHF. The genes are TRBV4-3 and TRBJ1-5; D unclear. V lost 0 bases to trimming and J lost 7 bases, with 7 bases between them. Per germline, CDR1 LGHNA and CDR2 YSLEER. The CDR3 consists of 13 residues.

About this clone: At one end, the junction sequence differs from germline, possibly due to a read error. The chain employs TRBV27 and TRBJ1-2; 9 bases agree with TRBD1. The germline gives CDR1 MNHEY, CDR2 SMNVEV (reference sequence). The CDR3 has 15 amino acids. In DNA, the CDR3 is TGTGCCAGCAGTTTAGTAAGCACAGGGGGCTATGGCTACCCCTTC. It encodes CASSLVSTGGYGYPF.

This rearrangement joins TRBV25-1 to TRBJ2-5, with TRBD1 identical over 8 bases. This CDR3 is 17 amino acids long. The junction had 12 bases not matched to a gene; V was cut back by 1 base and J by 5 bases. CDR1 is MGHDK, CDR2 SYGVNS, per germline. DNA of the CDR3: TGTGCCAGCAGTGAATCTCAGGGGGCAAAAAGGGAGGAGACCCAGTACTTC. It encodes CASSESQGAKREETQYF.

This clone was recorded a few times. The CDR3 loop reads CASSITLAGYNEQFF. CDR3 nucleotides: TGTGCCAGTAGTATAACCCTAGCGGGATACAATGAGCAGTTCTTC. The chain has TRBV19 and TRBJ2-1, with 9 bases matching TRBD2. Unmatched junction bases numbered 3, after V lost 2 bases and J lost 4 bases. The CDR3 is made up of 15 amino acids. Germline lookup yields CDR1 LNHDA and CDR2 SQIVND (reference sequence).

The chain joins TRBV6-5 to TRBJ1-2, with D possibly being TRBD1 (5 bases). The CDR3 is made up of 14 amino acids. The germline V gene encodes CDR1 MNHEY and CDR2 SVGAGI. Trimming took off 2 bases at V and 5 bases at J, with 12 bases between the two ends. The DNA for the CDR3 is TGTGCCAGCAGTTACGGAGACAGCCTATATGGCTACACCTTC. Translated: CASSYGDSLYGYTF.

The V call is TRBV25-1, the J call TRBJ2-7, with D perhaps TRBD1 (5 bases). The CDR3 sequence is 14 residues long. Per the germline V gene, CDR1 is MGHDK and CDR2 is SYGVNS. The V gene lost 1 base and the J gene lost 7 bases, with 14 bases spanning the gap. In DNA form, the CDR3 reads TGTGCCAGCAGTGAATTGGGGCAGGGTAATGAGCAGTACTTC. It encodes CASSELGQGNEQYF.

This chain joins TRBV11-2 and TRBJ2-3; 8 bases are shared with TRBD2. The CDR3 loop spans 17 amino acids. Unmatched junction bases numbered 13, after V lost 1 base and J lost 7 bases. Germline loops: CDR1 SGHAT, CDR2 FQNNGV. The CDR3 DNA reads TGTGCCAGCAGCTTAGCTTCGGTGGCTAGCGGGCTCTATACGCAGTATTTT. Its protein is CASSLASVASGLYTQYF.

The rearrangement uses TRBV6-5 and TRBJ1-1; TRBD1 agrees at 12 bases. CDR1 and CDR2 from the germline V gene are MNHEY and SVGAGI. V trimming: 6 bases; J trimming: 3 bases; junction bases outside the gene matches: 5. The CDR3 sequence is 15 residues long. The CDR3: CASRGQGAGDTEAFF. The CDR3, as DNA: TGTGCCAGCAGGGGACAGGGGGCGGGTGACACTGAAGCTTTCTTT.

V gene TRBV18 combines with J gene TRBJ2-2, with D perhaps matching TRBD1 (5 bases). Germline loops: CDR1 KGHSH, CDR2 LQKENI. The CDR3 is made up of 16 amino acids. Trimming left V 0 bases short and J 6 bases short, with 14 bases between. The CDR3 nucleotides are TGTGCCAGCTCACCACCAGGGGCGTGGTCGGCCGGGGAGCTGTTTTTT. Protein sequence: CASSPPGAWSAGELFF.